These T cell receptor beta chains were read from a single sample in a study of CD8+CD57+ T cells in acquired aplastic anemia. One entry per CDR3 protein results from TCRdb running MiXCR on the reads. The sample has about 120,000 distinct CDR3 sequences, under 60% seen once. Material: sorted CD4+, CD8+, or CD8+CD57+ T cells (not recorded which) from PBMCs. These receptors originate from a human donor with aplastic anemia. Both conserved end residues are part of each CDR3. Fields, in order: clone size, J gene, V gene, D gene, CDR3 protein, CDR3 DNA. The D gene is left open where the match is weak. Some rows mark clone size as missing; the rest say once, few, many or name a class of expanded clone.

clone_size: .; j_call: TRBJ1-2; v_call: TRBV19; d_call: .; cdr3_aa: CASSMATGLNYGYTF; cdr3_nt: TGTGCCAGTAGTATGGCAACAGGTCTGAACTATGGCTACACCTTC
clone_size: few; j_call: TRBJ1-2; v_call: TRBV6-5; d_call: TRBD1; cdr3_aa: CASSYRGQGNGYTF; cdr3_nt: TGTGCCAGCAGTTACCGAGGACAGGGGAATGGCTACACCTTC
clone_size: .; j_call: TRBJ2-7; v_call: TRBV5-1; d_call: .; cdr3_aa: CASKGEYEQYF; cdr3_nt: TGCGCCAGCAAGGGTGAGTACGAGCAGTACTTC
clone_size: .; j_call: TRBJ1-5; v_call: TRBV29-1; d_call: TRBD1; cdr3_aa: CSASDRGEQPQHF; cdr3_nt: TGCAGCGCCTCGGACAGGGGGGAACAGCCCCAGCATTTT
clone_size: .; j_call: TRBJ2-7; v_call: TRBV27; d_call: TRBD2; cdr3_aa: CTSSYPGGGEQYF; cdr3_nt: TGTACCAGCAGTTACCCGGGAGGGGGCGAGCAGTACTTC
clone_size: many; j_call: TRBJ2-5; v_call: TRBV5-6; d_call: TRBD2; cdr3_aa: CASSVGLAGVGGETQYF; cdr3_nt: TGTGCCAGCAGCGTCGGACTAGCGGGAGTTGGAGGAGAGACCCAGTACTTC
clone_size: many; j_call: TRBJ1-2; v_call: TRBV19; d_call: TRBD1; cdr3_aa: CASSETGGGYGYTF; cdr3_nt: TGTGCCAGTAGTGAAACAGGGGGTGGCTATGGCTACACCTTC
clone_size: .; j_call: TRBJ1-5; v_call: TRBV12-3/TRBV12-4; d_call: .; cdr3_aa: CASSLAQKPQHF; cdr3_nt: TGTGCCAGCAGTTTAGCGCAAAAGCCCCAGCATTTT
clone_size: .; j_call: TRBJ1-4; v_call: TRBV20-1; d_call: .; cdr3_aa: CSPPTASNEKLFF; cdr3_nt: TGCAGTCCGCCGACAGCCTCTAATGAAAAACTGTTTTTT
clone_size: .; j_call: TRBJ1-3; v_call: TRBV19; d_call: .; cdr3_aa: CASSILAGTDTIYF; cdr3_nt: TGTGCCAGTAGTATCCTTGCCGGGACGGACACCATATATTTT
clone_size: few; j_call: TRBJ2-3; v_call: TRBV24-1; d_call: .; cdr3_aa: CATSVQGRPDTQYF; cdr3_nt: TGTGCCACCAGTGTCCAGGGGAGGCCAGATACGCAGTATTTT
clone_size: many; j_call: TRBJ2-7; v_call: TRBV29-1; d_call: TRBD1; cdr3_aa: CSVPGQGYYEQYF; cdr3_nt: TGCAGCGTGCCGGGACAGGGGTACTACGAGCAGTACTTC
clone_size: .; j_call: TRBJ1-5; v_call: TRBV7-2; d_call: .; cdr3_aa: CASSFSGGASQPQHF; cdr3_nt: TGTGCCAGCAGCTTTAGTGGGGGGGCGAGTCAGCCCCAGCATTTT
clone_size: .; j_call: TRBJ1-5; v_call: TRBV10-3; d_call: TRBD1; cdr3_aa: CAISEGGQAYQPQHF; cdr3_nt: TGTGCCATCAGTGAGGGGGGACAGGCCTATCAGCCCCAGCATTTT
clone_size: once; j_call: TRBJ1-1; v_call: TRBV28; d_call: .; cdr3_aa: CASNPNWGNTEAFF; cdr3_nt: TGTGCCAGCAATCCCAACTGGGGGAACACTGAAGCTTTCTTT
clone_size: .; j_call: TRBJ2-1; v_call: TRBV29-1; d_call: TRBD2; cdr3_aa: CSVTEPGLADNEQFF; cdr3_nt: TGCAGCGTTACAGAACCGGGACTAGCGGACAATGAGCAGTTCTTC
clone_size: many; j_call: TRBJ2-1; v_call: TRBV7-8; d_call: .; cdr3_aa: CASSLVGTYNEQFF; cdr3_nt: TGTGCCAGCAGCTTAGTAGGGACCTACAATGAGCAGTTCTTC
clone_size: once; j_call: TRBJ1-5; v_call: TRBV2; d_call: TRBD1; cdr3_aa: CASSDRTGSRQPQHF; cdr3_nt: TGTGCCAGCAGTGATAGGACAGGGAGCAGGCAGCCCCAGCATTTT
clone_size: many; j_call: TRBJ1-6; v_call: TRBV3-1; d_call: .; cdr3_aa: CASSQVPSYNSPLHF; cdr3_nt: TGTGCCAGCAGCCAAGTTCCGAGCTATAATTCACCCCTCCACTTT
clone_size: .; j_call: TRBJ2-5; v_call: TRBV12-3/TRBV12-4; d_call: .; cdr3_aa: CASRRAGTWGETQYF; cdr3_nt: TGTGCCAGCAGACGGGCTGGGACCTGGGGGGAGACCCAGTACTTC
clone_size: few; j_call: TRBJ2-7; v_call: TRBV15; d_call: .; cdr3_aa: CATSDSYEQYF; cdr3_nt: TGTGCCACCAGCGACAGCTACGAGCAGTACTTC
clone_size: many; j_call: TRBJ2-7; v_call: TRBV19; d_call: .; cdr3_aa: CASSITGTAGYEQYF; cdr3_nt: TGTGCCAGTAGTATAACCGGGACAGCGGGGTACGAGCAGTACTTC
clone_size: .; j_call: TRBJ2-7; v_call: TRBV11-2; d_call: TRBD1; cdr3_aa: CASSPSGQAYEQYF; cdr3_nt: TGTGCCAGCAGCCCCTCGGGACAGGCCTACGAGCAGTACTTC
clone_size: .; j_call: TRBJ2-5; v_call: TRBV27; d_call: .; cdr3_aa: CASSPQGSRRETRYF; cdr3_nt: TGTGCCAGCAGTCCCCAGGGGAGCAGGAGGGAGACCCGGTACTTC
clone_size: many; j_call: TRBJ2-7; v_call: TRBV7-9; d_call: TRBD2; cdr3_aa: CASSPAPGGNEQYF; cdr3_nt: TGTGCCAGCAGCCCCGCCCCGGGGGGGAACGAGCAGTACTTC
clone_size: few; j_call: TRBJ2-7; v_call: TRBV30; d_call: .; cdr3_aa: CAWSADRNYEQYF; cdr3_nt: TGTGCCTGGAGTGCCGACCGAAACTACGAGCAGTACTTC